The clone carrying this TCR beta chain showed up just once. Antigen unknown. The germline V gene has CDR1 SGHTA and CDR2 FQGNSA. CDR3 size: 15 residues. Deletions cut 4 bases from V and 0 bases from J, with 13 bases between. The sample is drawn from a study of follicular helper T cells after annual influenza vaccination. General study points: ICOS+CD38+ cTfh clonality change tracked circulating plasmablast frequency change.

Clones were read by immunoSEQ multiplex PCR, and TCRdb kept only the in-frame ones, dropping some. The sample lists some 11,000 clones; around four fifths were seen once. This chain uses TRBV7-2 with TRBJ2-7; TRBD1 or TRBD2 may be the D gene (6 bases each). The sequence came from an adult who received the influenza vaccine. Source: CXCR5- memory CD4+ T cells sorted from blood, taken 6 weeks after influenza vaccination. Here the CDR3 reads CASSSRGGSSYEQYF. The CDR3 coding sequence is TGTGCCAGCAGCTCCAGAGGGGGGAGCTCCTACGAGCAGTACTTC.